The TCR beta chain described here comes from a study of cytomegalovirus exposure and HLA in healthy donors. About the research overall: A later analysis reported the same platform for the approximately 110 validation repertoires and the roughly 650 first-cohort repertoires.

On this clone itself: Antigen: not known.

Study-level points and caveats: Investigators reported 150 to 200 TCR beta chains as tied to cytomegalovirus.

J lost 7 bases, V lost 3 bases, and 9 bases had no gene match. The length of the CDR3 is 15 residues. Looked up from germline, CDR1 is SGHVS and CDR2 is FNYEAQ. Separation from the 666-subject first cohort characterized the roughly 130-subject validation cohort, to which the donors belonged. This table comes from immunoSEQ multiplex PCR, and its TCRdb copy is limited to in-frame clones, with some not included. The sample records fewer than 150,000 clones, approximately 86% being singletons. The chain employs TRBV7-6 and TRBJ2-1; 7 bases map to TRBD2. This receptor was taken from a young man in good health and CMV-seropositive. Specimen: PBMCs. The CDR3 is CASSLFAGVGNEQFF. In DNA, the CDR3 is TGTGCCAGCAGCTTGTTTGCGGGAGTAGGGAATGAGCAGTTCTTC.